This T cell receptor (beta chain) was sequenced during a study of blood T cell repertoires in COVID-19. In the study overall: Samples taken during acute and convalescent COVID-19 were collected in the United States, Italy and Spain. T cells, B-cell-depleted T cells, or PBMCs supplied cDNA or gDNA.

Per germline, CDR1 SGHAT and CDR2 FQNNGV. The CDR3 contains 14 residues. Trimming stripped 1 base from V and 8 bases from J, with 12 bases between. Source study methods: Amplification with reference gene primers provided the estimates of nucleated cell counts. The data were produced by immunoSEQ multiplex PCR, yet TCRdb's version contains in-frame clones alone and is incomplete. V, J and clone size reflect that table, while D and trimming were determined from the DNA. The table shows approximately 250,000 clones, with over 80% occurring only once. Source material: peripheral blood. The V and J genes are TRBV11-2 and TRBJ2-1, with D hard to call. The sequence was collected from a human donor in a cohort sampled during active COVID-19. The DNA of the CDR3 is TGTGCCAGCAGCTTAGGTCTAAGTAGATATGAGCAGTTCTTC. Translating it yields CASSLGLSRYEQFF.